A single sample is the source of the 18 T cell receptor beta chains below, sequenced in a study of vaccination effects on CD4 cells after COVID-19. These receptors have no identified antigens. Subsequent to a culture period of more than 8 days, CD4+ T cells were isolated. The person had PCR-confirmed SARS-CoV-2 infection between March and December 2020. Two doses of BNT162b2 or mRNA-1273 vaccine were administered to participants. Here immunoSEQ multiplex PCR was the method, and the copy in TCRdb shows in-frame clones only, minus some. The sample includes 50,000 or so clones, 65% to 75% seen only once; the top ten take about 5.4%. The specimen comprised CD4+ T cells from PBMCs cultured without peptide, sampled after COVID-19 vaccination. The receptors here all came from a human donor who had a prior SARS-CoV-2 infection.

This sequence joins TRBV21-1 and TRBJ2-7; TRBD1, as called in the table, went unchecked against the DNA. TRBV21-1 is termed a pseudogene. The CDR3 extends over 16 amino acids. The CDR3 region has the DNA TGTGCCAGCAGCAAAGGTCGCCAGGGGTGTCCCTACGAGCAGTACTTC. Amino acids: CASSKGRQGCPYEQYF.

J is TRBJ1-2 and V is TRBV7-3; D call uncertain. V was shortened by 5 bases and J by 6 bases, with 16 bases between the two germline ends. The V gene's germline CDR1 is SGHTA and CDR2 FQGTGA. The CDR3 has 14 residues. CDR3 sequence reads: CASSQSVAGDGYTF. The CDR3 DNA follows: TGTGCCAGCAGCCAATCGGTCGCTGGTGATGGCTACACCTTC. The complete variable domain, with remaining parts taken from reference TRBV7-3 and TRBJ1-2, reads GAGVSQTPSNKVTEKGKYVELRCDPISGHTALYWYRQSLGQGPEFLIYFQGTGAADDSGLPNDRFFAVRPEGSVSTLKIQRTERGDSAVYLCASSQSVAGDGYTFGSGTRLTVV.

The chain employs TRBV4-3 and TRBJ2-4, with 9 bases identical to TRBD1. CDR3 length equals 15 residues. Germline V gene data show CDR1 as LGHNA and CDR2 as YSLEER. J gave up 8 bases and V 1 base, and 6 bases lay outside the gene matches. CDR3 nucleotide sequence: TGCGCCAGCAGCCAAGTGGGACAGGGAGGTCACATTCAGTACTTC. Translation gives CASSQVGQGGHIQYF.

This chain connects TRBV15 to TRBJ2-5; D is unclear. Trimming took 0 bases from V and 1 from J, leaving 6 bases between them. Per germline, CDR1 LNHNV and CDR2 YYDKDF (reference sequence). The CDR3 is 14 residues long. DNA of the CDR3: TGTGCCACCAGCAGAGATCCCGGCCAAGAGACCCAGTACTTC. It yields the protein CATSRDPGQETQYF.

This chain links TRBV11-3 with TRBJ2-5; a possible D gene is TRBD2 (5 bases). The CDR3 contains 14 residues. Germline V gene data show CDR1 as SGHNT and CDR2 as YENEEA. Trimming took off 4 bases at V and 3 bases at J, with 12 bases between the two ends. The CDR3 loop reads CASSSSDSKETQYF. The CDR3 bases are TGTGCCAGCAGCTCCTCGGACTCAAAAGAGACCCAGTACTTC.

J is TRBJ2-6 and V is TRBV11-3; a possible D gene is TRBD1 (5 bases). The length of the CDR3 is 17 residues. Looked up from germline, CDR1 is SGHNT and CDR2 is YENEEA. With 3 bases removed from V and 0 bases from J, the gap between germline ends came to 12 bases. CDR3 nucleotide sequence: TGTGCCAGCAGCTTCGACAGTTCTAACTCTGGGGCCAACGTCCTGACTTTC. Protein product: CASSFDSSNSGANVLTF.

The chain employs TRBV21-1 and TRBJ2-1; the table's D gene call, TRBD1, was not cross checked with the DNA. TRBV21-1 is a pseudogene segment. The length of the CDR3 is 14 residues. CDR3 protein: CASSDRDRVNEQFF. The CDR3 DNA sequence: TGTGCCAGCAGCGACCGGGACAGGGTCAATGAGCAGTTCTTC.

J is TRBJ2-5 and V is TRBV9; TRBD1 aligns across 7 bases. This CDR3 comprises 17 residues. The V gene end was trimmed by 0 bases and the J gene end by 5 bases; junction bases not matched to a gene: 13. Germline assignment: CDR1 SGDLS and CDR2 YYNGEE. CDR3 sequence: CASSVGRHTGVRETQYF. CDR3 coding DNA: TGTGCCAGCAGCGTAGGACGACACACAGGGGTGCGCGAGACCCAGTACTTC.

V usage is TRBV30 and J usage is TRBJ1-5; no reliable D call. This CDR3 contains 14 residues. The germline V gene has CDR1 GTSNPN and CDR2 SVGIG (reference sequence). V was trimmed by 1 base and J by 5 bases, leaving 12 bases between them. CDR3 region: CAWSGGEWHQPQHF. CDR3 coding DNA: TGTGCCTGGAGTGGAGGAGAGTGGCATCAGCCCCAGCATTTT.

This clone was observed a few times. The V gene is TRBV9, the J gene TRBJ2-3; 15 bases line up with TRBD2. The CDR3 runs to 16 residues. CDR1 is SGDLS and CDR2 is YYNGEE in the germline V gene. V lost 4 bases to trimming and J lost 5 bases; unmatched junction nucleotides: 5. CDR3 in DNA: TGTGCCAGCAGCCAGGGACTAGCGGGGGGATTAGATACGCAGTATTTT. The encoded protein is CASSQGLAGGLDTQYF. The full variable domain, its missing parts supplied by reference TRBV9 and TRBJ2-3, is DSGVTQTPKHLITATGQRVTLRCSPRSGDLSVYWYQQSLDQGLQFLIQYYNGEERAKGNILERFSAQQFPDLHSELNLSSLELGDSALYFCASSQGLAGGLDTQYFGPGTRLTVL.

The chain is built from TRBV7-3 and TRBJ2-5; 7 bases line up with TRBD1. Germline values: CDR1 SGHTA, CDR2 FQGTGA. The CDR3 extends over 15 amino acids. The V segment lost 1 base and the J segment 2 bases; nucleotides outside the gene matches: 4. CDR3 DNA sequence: TGTGCCAGCAGCTTAAATTGGGACAGACAAGAGACCCAGTACTTC. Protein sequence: CASSLNWDRQETQYF.

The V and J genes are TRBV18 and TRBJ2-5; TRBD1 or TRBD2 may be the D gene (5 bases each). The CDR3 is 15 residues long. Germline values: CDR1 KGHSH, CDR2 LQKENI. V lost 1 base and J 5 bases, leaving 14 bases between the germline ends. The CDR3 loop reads CASSPQWGREETQYF. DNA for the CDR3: TGTGCCAGCTCACCACAGTGGGGCAGGGAGGAGACCCAGTACTTC.

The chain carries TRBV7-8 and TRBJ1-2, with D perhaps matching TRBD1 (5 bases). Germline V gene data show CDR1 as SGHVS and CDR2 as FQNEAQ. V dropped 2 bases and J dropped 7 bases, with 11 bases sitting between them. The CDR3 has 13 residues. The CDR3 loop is CASSLFGGTGYTF. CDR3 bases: TGTGCCAGCAGCTTATTCGGGGGGACTGGCTACACCTTC.

CDR3 DNA: TGTGCCAGCAGCTTAAGCACTAGCGGGGGCCAAGAGACCCAGTACTTC. Translating it yields CASSLSTSGGQETQYF. V is TRBV7-2 and J is TRBJ2-5; the match to TRBD2 covers 11 bases. The V gene's germline CDR1 is SGHTA and CDR2 FQGNSA. The CDR3 is 16 amino acids. J was trimmed by 1 base and V by 2 bases; bases with no gene match: 3. The complete variable domain, with remaining parts taken from reference TRBV7-2 and TRBJ2-5, reads GAGVSQSPSNKVTEKGKDVELRCDPISGHTALYWYRQSLGQGLEFLIYFQGNSAPDKSGLPSDRFSAERTGGSVSTLTIQRTQQEDSAVYLCASSLSTSGGQETQYFGPGTRLLVL.

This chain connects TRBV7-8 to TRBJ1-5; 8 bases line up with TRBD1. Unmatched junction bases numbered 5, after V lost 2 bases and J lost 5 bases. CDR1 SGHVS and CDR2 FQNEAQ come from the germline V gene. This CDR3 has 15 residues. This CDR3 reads CASSLSRTGYQPQHF. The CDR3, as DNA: TGTGCCAGCAGCTTATCCCGGACAGGGTATCAGCCCCAGCATTTT.

This chain's CDR3 is CASSLWVSLSSEVPETQYF. CDR3 sequence (DNA): TGTGCCAGCAGCTTATGGGTCTCTTTGTCTAGCGAGGTTCCAGAGACCCAGTACTTC. The rearrangement joins TRBV7-8 to TRBJ2-5; tentatively, D is TRBD2 (6 bases). This CDR3 has 19 amino acids. V was shortened by 2 bases and J by 4 bases, with 26 bases between the two germline ends. The germline CDR1 and CDR2 sequences are SGHVS and FQNEAQ.

CDR3 nucleotide sequence: TGTGCCAGCAGTTTAGACGTGTATTCACCCCTCCACTTT. Its translation: CASSLDVYSPLHF. This chain joins TRBV27 and TRBJ1-6; D unresolved. Trimming pared 2 bases from V and 8 bases from J, leaving 7 bases between. Germline CDR1 MNHEY, CDR2 SMNVEV (reference sequence). CDR3 size: 13 residues.

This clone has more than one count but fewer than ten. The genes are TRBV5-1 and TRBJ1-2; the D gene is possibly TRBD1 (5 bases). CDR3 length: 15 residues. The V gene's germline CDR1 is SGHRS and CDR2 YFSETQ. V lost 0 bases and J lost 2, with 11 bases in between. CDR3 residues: CASSLGGLSNYGYTF. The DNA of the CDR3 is TGCGCCAGCAGCTTGGGGGGGTTGAGCAACTATGGCTACACCTTC. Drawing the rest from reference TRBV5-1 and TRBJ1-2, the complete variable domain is KAGVTQTPRYLIKTRGQQVTLSCSPISGHRSVSWYQQTPGQGLQFLFEYFSETQRNKGNFPGRFSGRQFSNSRSEMNVSTLELGDSALYLCASSLGGLSNYGYTFGSGTRLTVV.